Shown below are 15 T cell receptor beta chains from a single sample sequenced in a study of T-cell reconstitution after alpha-beta-depleted transplantation in children. Unique molecular identifiers were built into the TCRbeta library. One entry per CDR3 protein results from TCRdb running MiXCR on the PCR reads. The repertoire holds 750,000 to 950,000 distinct CDR3 sequences, with approximately 15% as singletons. The material sequenced was PBMCs, mostly from graft donor cells, taken 360 days after TCRalphabeta/CD19-depleted stem cell transplant. The receptors originated from a male patient younger than 18 who had a stem cell transplant for acute lymphoblastic leukemia, so the T cells may come from the graft donor.

This clonotype showed up many times. The V gene is TRBV5-6, the J gene TRBJ2-2; TRBD2 matches at 13 bases. The V gene end was trimmed by 3 bases and the J gene end by 7 bases; junction bases not matched to a gene: 3. Germline values: CDR1 SGHDT, CDR2 YYEEEE. CDR3 length: 15 residues. Here the CDR3 DNA reads TGTGCCAGCAGCTCCCGACTAGCGGGAGGCGGGGAGCTGTTTTTT. It codes for CASSSRLAGGGELFF.

A few counts support this clonotype. The rearrangement uses TRBV15 and TRBJ2-1, with TRBD2 identical over 8 bases. The length of the CDR3 is 18 residues. Germline V gene sequence: CDR1 LNHNV, CDR2 YYDKDF (reference sequence). J gave up 3 bases and V 0 bases, and 10 bases lay outside the gene matches. The CDR3 loop is CATSRDMAGGVNYNEQFF. The CDR3 DNA follows: TGTGCCACCAGCAGAGATATGGCGGGAGGTGTGAACTACAATGAGCAGTTCTTC.

As concerns this clonotype: At one boundary the junction diverges from the germline segment, which might be a read error. This chain links TRBV9 with TRBJ2-1; 11 nucleotides line up with TRBD2. CDR1 is SGDLS and CDR2 is YYNGEE in the germline V gene. The CDR3 is 14 amino acids. The CDR3 protein is CASTALAGDNEHFF. CDR3 bases: TGTGCCAGCACAGCACTAGCGGGAGACAATGAGCATTTCTTC. The entire variable domain, with the rest obtained from reference TRBV9 and TRBJ2-1, is as follows: DSGVTQTPKHLITATGQRVTLRCSPRSGDLSVYWYQQSLDQGLQFLIQYYNGEERAKGNILERFSAQQFPDLHSELNLSSLELGDSALYFCASTALAGDNEHFFGPGTRLTVL.

This clonotype came up a few times. The DNA of the CDR3 is TGTGCCACCCTACCCTTCCATAGGGGGAACTATGGCTACACCTTC. Translation: CATLPFHRGNYGYTF. This chain joins TRBV6-1 and TRBJ1-2; perhaps TRBD1 as D (6 bases). The CDR3 runs 15 residues. Trimming took off 10 bases at V and 2 bases at J, with 20 bases between the two ends. Germline V gene lookup returns CDR1 MNHNS and CDR2 SASEGT.

The chain combines TRBV11-3 with TRBJ2-1; possibly TRBD1 for D (5 bases). Germline-derived CDR1 and CDR2 are SGHNT and YENEEA. The V gene lost 3 bases and the J gene lost 6 bases, with 9 bases spanning the gap. This CDR3 contains 13 residues. The chain's CDR3 is CASSFSQGNEQFF. The CDR3 nucleotides are TGTGCCAGCAGCTTTAGTCAGGGCAATGAGCAGTTCTTC.

This clonotype was seen more than once but under ten times. The J gene is TRBJ2-1, the V gene TRBV11-3, with D maybe TRBD2 (5 bases). Germline V lookup: CDR1 SGHNT, CDR2 YENEEA. Trimming removed 3 bases at V and 7 bases at J, with 13 bases between. This CDR3 contains 14 residues. CDR3 loop: CASSFTRVRNEQFF. CDR3 DNA: TGTGCCAGCAGCTTCACTAGGGTAAGGAATGAGCAGTTCTTC.

CDR3 region: CASSLQSRTGGYTF. CDR3 coding DNA: TGCGCCAGCAGTTTGCAATCACGGACGGGTGGCTACACCTTC. V is TRBV5-1 and J is TRBJ1-2; D unclear. V dropped 5 bases and J dropped 7 bases, with 18 bases sitting between them. From germline, CDR1 is SGHRS and CDR2 YFSETQ. The CDR3 loop spans 14 amino acids. Based on the CDR3 plus reference TRBV5-1 and TRBJ1-2, the full variable domain is KAGVTQTPRYLIKTRGQQVTLSCSPISGHRSVSWYQQTPGQGLQFLFEYFSETQRNKGNFPGRFSGRQFSNSRSEMNVSTLELGDSALYLCASSLQSRTGGYTFGSGTRLTVV.

This clonotype appeared many times. V and J are TRBV27 and TRBJ2-7; D might be TRBD2 (5 bases). The CDR3 length is 15 residues. Trimming left V 5 bases short and J 6 bases short, with 20 bases between. Germline CDR1 and CDR2: MNHEY and SMNVEV (reference sequence). The CDR3: CASSAAAPPAGEQYF. CDR3 DNA: TGTGCCAGCAGTGCCGCAGCCCCTCCGGCGGGCGAGCAGTACTTC.

There are a few counts of this clonotype. CDR3 loop: CASSDPRDRAPEQYF. The CDR3, as DNA: TGTGCCAGCAGTGACCCCCGGGACAGGGCGCCCGAGCAGTACTTC. The chain uses TRBV25-1 and TRBJ2-7; TRBD1 agrees at 9 bases. V shed 3 bases and J 6 bases; nucleotides not matched to a gene: 9. Per the germline V gene, CDR1 is MGHDK and CDR2 is SYGVNS. This CDR3 contains 15 residues.

The rearrangement uses TRBV27 and TRBJ2-1, with TRBD2 matching over 8 bases. Germline V lookup: CDR1 MNHEY, CDR2 SMNVEV (reference sequence). The CDR3 consists of 20 residues. With 9 bases clipped from V and 4 bases from J, the junction kept 26 bases outside the gene matches. The CDR3, as DNA: TGTGCCAGTTCCATCCGGGGCTACCTCCCGCTAGCGGGTCTTTACAATGAGCAGTTCTTC. It is translated as CASSIRGYLPLAGLYNEQFF.

The chain combines TRBV4-1 with TRBJ2-4, with 11 nucleotides matching TRBD2. Unmatched junction bases numbered 5, after V lost 4 bases and J lost 0 bases. CDR3 length: 17 residues. Germline-derived CDR1 and CDR2 are MGHRA and YSYEKL. The CDR3 nucleotides are TGCGCCAGCAGCCGTCCGGGACTAGCGGTAGCCAAAAACATTCAGTACTTC. It codes for CASSRPGLAVAKNIQYF.

This chain joins TRBV29-1 and TRBJ2-1; a possible D gene is TRBD2 (5 bases). V lost 7 bases, J lost 3 bases, and 13 bases lay in between. The V gene's germline CDR1 is SQVTM and CDR2 ANQGSEA. The CDR3 runs 13 residues. The CDR3 bases are TGCAGCGCCCCTACGGGGTACTACAATGAGCAGTTCTTC. It is translated as CSAPTGYYNEQFF.

The chain's CDR3 is CATSDPSAGSNTEAFF. The CDR3 DNA reads TGTGCCACCAGTGATCCGTCGGCCGGGTCAAACACTGAAGCTTTCTTT. The J gene is TRBJ1-1, the V gene TRBV24-1; D is ambiguous. V was trimmed by 3 bases and J by 2 bases, leaving 15 bases between them. The CDR3 extends over 16 amino acids. Per germline, CDR1 KGHDR and CDR2 SFDVKD.

A word on this clonotype: One junction end disagrees with the germline gene, perhaps due to a read error. The rearrangement joins TRBV6-2 or TRBV6-3 to TRBJ2-7, with D possibly TRBD2 on 6 matching bases. CDR1 MNHEY and CDR2 SVGEGT come from the germline V gene. CDR3 length: 16 residues. The CDR3 here is CASSPRGGSGPYEQHF. The CDR3 DNA reads as TGTGCCAGCAGTCCCCGGGGAGGTAGCGGCCCCTACGAGCAGCACTTC.

There are a few counts of this clonotype. V gene TRBV7-9 combines with J gene TRBJ2-2, with 7 bases matching TRBD2. Germline V gives CDR1 SEHNR, CDR2 FQNEAQ (reference sequence). After removal of 8 bases from V and 2 bases from J, the junction contained 11 bases not matched to a gene. The CDR3 loop spans 16 amino acids. In nucleotides, the CDR3 is TGTGCCAGCGGGATTGCAGGGACTATAAACACCGGGGAGCTGTTTTTT. Translation gives CASGIAGTINTGELFF.